The rows below give T cell receptor beta chains drawn from one sample of a study of T-cell reconstitution after alpha-beta-depleted transplantation in children. TCRdb redid the calling of the PCR reads with MiXCR, one entry per CDR3 protein. The sample includes roughly 200,000 distinct CDR3 sequences, 11% of them seen just once. Sequenced material: PBMCs, taken before TCRalphabeta/CD19-depleted stem cell transplant. The receptors were gathered from a child less than two years old with acute myeloid leukemia, due to receive a stem cell transplant. CDR3s include the opening cysteine and the closing phenylalanine or tryptophan. Fields, in order: J gene, clone size, V gene, D gene, CDR3 protein, CDR3 DNA. D genes are given only for firm matches. Clone size is stated in some rows and not others, as once, few, many or a class when expanded.

J: TRBJ2-6; size: many; V: TRBV30; D: .; CDR3: CAWSPGQSGANVLTF; DNA: TGTGCCTGGAGTCCCGGGCAATCTGGGGCCAACGTCCTGACTTTC
J: TRBJ1-6; size: .; V: TRBV28; D: TRBD1; CDR3: CASTPGAGGNSPLHF; DNA: TGTGCCAGCACCCCCGGGGCAGGGGGGAATTCACCCCTCCACTTT
J: TRBJ2-1; size: few; V: TRBV19; D: .; CDR3: CASTHLIGGREQFF; DNA: TGTGCCAGTACTCACCTCATAGGCGGCAGGGAGCAGTTCTTC
J: TRBJ2-7; size: few; V: TRBV10-2; D: TRBD1; CDR3: CASRPGQGATYEQYF; DNA: TGCGCCAGCAGGCCTGGACAGGGGGCTACCTACGAGCAGTACTTC
J: TRBJ2-1; size: many; V: TRBV9; D: TRBD2; CDR3: CASSVGEAGAVEQFF; DNA: TGTGCCAGCAGCGTAGGGGAAGCGGGAGCGGTTGAGCAGTTCTTC
J: TRBJ2-7; size: many; V: TRBV20-1; D: .; CDR3: CSAGLSYEQYF; DNA: TGCAGTGCTGGACTCTCCTACGAGCAGTACTTC
J: TRBJ1-1; size: few; V: TRBV14; D: .; CDR3: CASSQGWDTEAFF; DNA: TGTGCCAGCAGCCAAGGGTGGGACACTGAAGCTTTCTTT
J: TRBJ1-2; size: many; V: TRBV28; D: .; CDR3: CASSLGAGPYGYTF; DNA: TGTGCCAGCAGTTTGGGGGCCGGTCCCTATGGCTACACCTTC
J: TRBJ1-2; size: .; V: TRBV7-9; D: .; CDR3: CASSLADRIYGYTF; DNA: TGTGCCAGCAGCTTAGCCGACAGGATCTATGGCTACACCTTC
J: TRBJ2-3; size: few; V: TRBV28; D: TRBD2; CDR3: CASSSLEASGSVTDTQYF; DNA: TGTGCCAGCAGTTCCCTGGAGGCCAGCGGGAGTGTCACAGATACGCAGTATTTT
J: TRBJ2-1; size: many; V: TRBV12-3/TRBV12-4; D: .; CDR3: CASTTDSLQNEQFF; DNA: TGTGCCAGCACCACGGACAGCCTACAGAATGAGCAGTTCTTC
J: TRBJ2-1; size: few; V: TRBV20-1; D: .; CDR3: CSARARDFLSYNEQFF; DNA: TGCAGTGCTAGAGCCAGGGACTTCCTCTCCTACAATGAGCAGTTCTTC
J: TRBJ1-1; size: many; V: TRBV7-2; D: .; CDR3: CASSAGVVSSTEAFF; DNA: TGTGCCAGCAGCGCCGGGGTCGTGTCGTCCACTGAAGCTTTCTTT
J: TRBJ2-3; size: many; V: TRBV7-2; D: .; CDR3: CASSLEWRSDTQYF; DNA: TGTGCCAGCAGCTTAGAATGGAGATCAGATACGCAGTATTTT
J: TRBJ2-4; size: .; V: TRBV12-3/TRBV12-4; D: .; CDR3: CASRGDNNIQCF; DNA: TGTGCCAGCAGGGGCGACAATAACATTCAGTGCTTC
J: TRBJ1-4; size: many; V: TRBV12-3/TRBV12-4; D: TRBD1; CDR3: CASSPDRGRVEKLFF; DNA: TGTGCCAGCAGTCCCGACAGGGGGCGCGTTGAAAAACTGTTTTTT
J: TRBJ1-1; size: many; V: TRBV14; D: .; CDR3: CASSQDARGQGTEAFF; DNA: TGTGCCAGCAGCCAAGACGCCCGGGGGCAAGGCACTGAAGCTTTCTTT
J: TRBJ1-5; size: many; V: TRBV18; D: .; CDR3: CASSPSRAYGGQPQHF; DNA: TGTGCCAGCTCACCATCTAGGGCCTATGGGGGGCAGCCCCAGCATTTT
J: TRBJ1-1; size: many; V: TRBV7-9; D: .; CDR3: CASSLQSDTEAFF; DNA: TGTGCCAGCAGCCTCCAGAGTGACACTGAAGCTTTCTTT
J: TRBJ1-1; size: .; V: TRBV5-4; D: .; CDR3: CAGSLDGGTEAFF; DNA: TGTGCCGGCAGCTTGGATGGGGGCACTGAAGCTTTCTTT
J: TRBJ2-1; size: many; V: TRBV29-1; D: .; CDR3: CSVEAPSREPYNEQFF; DNA: TGCAGCGTTGAAGCCCCATCCCGGGAGCCCTACAATGAGCAGTTCTTC
J: TRBJ2-5; size: many; V: TRBV7-2; D: .; CDR3: CASSLRATSSGETQYF; DNA: TGTGCCAGCAGCCTCCGTGCGACTAGTTCGGGGGAGACCCAGTACTTC
J: TRBJ1-4; size: many; V: TRBV12-3/TRBV12-4; D: .; CDR3: CASSFYSHRHNEKLFF; DNA: TGTGCCAGCAGTTTTTACAGCCACCGACATAATGAAAAACTGTTTTTT
J: TRBJ2-7; size: many; V: TRBV21-1; D: .; CDR3: CASSKKRDRPSSYEQYF; DNA: TGTGCCAGCAGCAAAAAAAGGGACAGACCTAGCTCCTACGAGCAGTACTTC
J: TRBJ2-1; size: many; V: TRBV5-1; D: TRBD2; CDR3: CASSRTSGVRYDEQFF; DNA: TGCGCCAGCAGCCGGACTAGCGGAGTGAGATACGATGAGCAGTTCTTC
J: TRBJ1-1; size: many; V: TRBV6-5; D: .; CDR3: CASSYSRSAGYTEAFF; DNA: TGTGCCAGCAGTTACTCGCGGTCCGCCGGGTACACTGAAGCTTTCTTT
J: TRBJ2-2; size: many; V: TRBV7-9; D: .; CDR3: CASSPGTGELFF; DNA: TGTGCCAGCAGTCCAGGGACCGGGGAGCTGTTTTTT
J: TRBJ2-1; size: .; V: TRBV18; D: .; CDR3: CASSTGTGNEQFF; DNA: TGTGCCAGCTCAACCGGGACCGGGAATGAGCAGTTCTTC
J: TRBJ2-7; size: many; V: TRBV4-1; D: .; CDR3: CASSAPGIQYF; DNA: TGCGCCAGCAGCGCCCCCGGGATTCAGTACTTC
J: TRBJ2-5; size: few; V: TRBV30; D: .; CDR3: CAWSVVGGAETQYF; DNA: TGTGCCTGGAGTGTAGTGGGGGGCGCAGAGACCCAGTACTTC
J: TRBJ2-6; size: .; V: TRBV27; D: .; CDR3: CASSSSRDLSVLTF; DNA: TGTGCCAGCAGTTCGTCCCGGGACCTTAGCGTCCTGACTTTC
J: TRBJ2-3; size: many; V: TRBV27; D: TRBD2; CDR3: CASSVSGRITDTQYF; DNA: TGTGCCAGCAGCGTTAGCGGGAGGATCACAGATACGCAGTATTTT
J: TRBJ2-7; size: many; V: TRBV7-9; D: TRBD2; CDR3: CASSRGLAGSYEQYF; DNA: TGTGCCAGCAGCCGGGGCCTAGCGGGATCCTACGAGCAGTACTTC
J: TRBJ2-2; size: few; V: TRBV19; D: TRBD1; CDR3: CASIPGQANTGELFF; DNA: TGTGCCAGTATCCCGGGACAGGCGAACACCGGGGAGCTGTTTTTT
J: TRBJ2-2; size: many; V: TRBV12-3/TRBV12-4; D: TRBD2; CDR3: CASARGGVNTGELFF; DNA: TGTGCCAGCGCCCGCGGGGGAGTCAACACCGGGGAGCTGTTTTTT
J: TRBJ1-4; size: many; V: TRBV20-1; D: TRBD1; CDR3: CSATQGALNEKLFF; DNA: TGCAGTGCTACACAGGGGGCACTTAATGAAAAACTGTTTTTT
J: TRBJ1-6; size: many; V: TRBV28; D: TRBD1; CDR3: CASSSGGAERFSPLHF; DNA: TGTGCCAGCAGTTCAGGGGGCGCAGAGAGATTTTCACCCCTCCACTTT
J: TRBJ2-1; size: many; V: TRBV7-2; D: TRBD2; CDR3: CASSTSGAPYNEQFF; DNA: TGTGCCAGCAGTACTAGCGGGGCCCCCTACAATGAGCAGTTCTTC
J: TRBJ1-1; size: many; V: TRBV5-1; D: .; CDR3: CASNLRGNTEAFF; DNA: TGCGCCAGCAACCTCCGGGGCAACACTGAAGCTTTCTTT
J: TRBJ1-6; size: few; V: TRBV12-3/TRBV12-4; D: .; CDR3: CASSFGGRGYSPLHF; DNA: TGTGCCAGCAGTTTCGGGGGGCGAGGGTATTCACCCCTCCACTTT
J: TRBJ1-2; size: many; V: TRBV6-1; D: TRBD1; CDR3: CASTLRGGQAQNYGYTF; DNA: TGTGCCAGCACTCTACGAGGGGGACAGGCCCAGAACTATGGCTACACCTTC
J: TRBJ2-2; size: many; V: TRBV7-9; D: .; CDR3: CASSLRSTGELFF; DNA: TGTGCCAGCAGCTTGAGATCCACCGGGGAGCTGTTTTTT
J: TRBJ2-2; size: many; V: TRBV7-6; D: .; CDR3: CASSPQWGTLTGELFF; DNA: TGTGCCAGCAGCCCACAATGGGGGACACTCACCGGGGAGCTGTTTTTT
J: TRBJ2-3; size: many; V: TRBV20-1; D: .; CDR3: CSARALTDTQYF; DNA: TGCAGTGCAAGGGCCCTCACAGATACGCAGTATTTT